Listed here is a single T cell receptor beta chain. Clones were read by immunoSEQ multiplex PCR, and TCRdb kept only the in-frame ones, dropping some. The sample has 60,000 to 75,000 clones, approximately 94% seen once. The V end lost 2 bases, the J end lost 0 bases, and 17 bases lay between the germline ends. The CDR3 has 17 amino acids. Germline CDR1 is MNHEY and CDR2 is SMNVEV (reference sequence). The data derive from a study of OX40 agonist ivuxolimab in advanced cancers. Study-level background: Patients received ivuxolimab, an agonistic anti-OX40 (CD134) antibody.

J is TRBJ2-7 and V is TRBV27, with D perhaps given as TRBD1 or TRBD2 (5 bases each). The sample consisted of CD4+ or CD8+ T cells sorted from blood, taken in a trial of the OX40 agonist ivuxolimab. This TCR derives from an adult with an advanced solid tumor such as melanoma, head and neck, liver or kidney cancer. The CDR3 is CASSLEGLGSSSYEQYF. The CDR3 DNA reads TGTGCCAGCAGTTTAGAGGGGTTAGGGTCGAGCTCCTACGAGCAGTACTTC.